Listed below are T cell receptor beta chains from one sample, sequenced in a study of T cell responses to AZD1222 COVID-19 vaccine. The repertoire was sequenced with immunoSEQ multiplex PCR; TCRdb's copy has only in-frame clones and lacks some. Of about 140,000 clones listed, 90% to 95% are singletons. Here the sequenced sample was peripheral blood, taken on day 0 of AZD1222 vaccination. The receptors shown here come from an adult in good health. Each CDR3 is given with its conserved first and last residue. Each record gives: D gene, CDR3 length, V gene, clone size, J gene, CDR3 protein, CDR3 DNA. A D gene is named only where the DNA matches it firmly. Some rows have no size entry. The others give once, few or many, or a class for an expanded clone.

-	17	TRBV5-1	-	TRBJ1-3	CASSLEGGEYSGNTIYF	TGCGCCAGCAGCTTGGAGGGGGGAGAGTACTCTGGAAACACCATATATTTT
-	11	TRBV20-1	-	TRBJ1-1	CSARGQFEAFF	TGCAGTGCTAGAGGCCAGTTTGAAGCTTTCTTT
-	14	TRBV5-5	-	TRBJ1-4	CASSPAGWAEKLFF	TGTGCCAGCAGCCCAGCAGGGTGGGCGGAAAAACTGTTTTTT
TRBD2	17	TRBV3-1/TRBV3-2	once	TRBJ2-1	CASSQEALAGGRNEQFF	TGTGCCAGCAGCCAAGAGGCTCTAGCGGGGGGCCGAAATGAGCAGTTCTTC
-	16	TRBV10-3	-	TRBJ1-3	CAIRPQGPLSGNTIYF	TGTGCCATCAGGCCACAGGGACCCCTCTCTGGAAACACCATATATTTT
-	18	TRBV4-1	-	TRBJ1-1	CASSHRPTSPLMNTEAFF	TGCGCCAGCAGCCATAGACCCACGTCCCCCCTTATGAACACTGAAGCTTTCTTT
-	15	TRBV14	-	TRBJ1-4	CASSQRLATNEKLFF	TGTGCCAGCAGCCAGAGACTCGCAACTAATGAAAAACTGTTTTTT
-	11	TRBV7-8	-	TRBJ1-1	CASSEQGKAFF	TGTGCCAGCAGCGAACAGGGAAAAGCTTTCTTT
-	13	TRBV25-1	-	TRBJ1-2	CASSDWGRRGYTF	TGTGCCAGCAGTGATTGGGGCAGGCGTGGCTACACCTTC
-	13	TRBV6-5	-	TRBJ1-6	CASSWTDSSPLHF	TGTGCCAGCAGTTGGACAGATTCTTCACCCCTCCACTTT
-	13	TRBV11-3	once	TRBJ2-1	CASSLDVVHEQFF	TGTGCCAGCAGCTTAGATGTCGTCCATGAGCAGTTCTTC
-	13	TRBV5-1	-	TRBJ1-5	CASSRDTDQPQHF	TGCGCCAGCAGCCGGGACACCGATCAGCCCCAGCATTTT
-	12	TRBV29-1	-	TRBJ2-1	CSVIHGGAEQFF	TGCAGCGTGATCCATGGTGGAGCTGAGCAGTTCTTC
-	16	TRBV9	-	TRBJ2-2	CASSVGGGTNTGELFF	TGTGCCAGCAGCGTAGGGGGCGGGACGAACACCGGGGAGCTGTTTTTT
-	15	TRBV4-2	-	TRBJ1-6	CASSQGREFNSPLHF	TGTGCCAGCAGCCAAGGTCGAGAGTTTAATTCACCCCTCCACTTT
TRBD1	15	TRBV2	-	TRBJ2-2	CASQRDRGNTGELFF	TGTGCCAGTCAAAGGGACAGGGGGAACACCGGGGAGCTGTTTTTT
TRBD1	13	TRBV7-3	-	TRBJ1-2	CASSRTGGDGYTF	TGTGCCAGCAGCAGGACAGGGGGTGATGGCTACACCTTC
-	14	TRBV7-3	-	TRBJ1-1	CASSLIGRNTEAFF	TGTGCCAGCAGCTTAATAGGGAGGAACACTGAAGCTTTCTTT
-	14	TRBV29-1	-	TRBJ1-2	CSVDCRTQPYGYTF	TGCAGCGTTGACTGCCGGACACAACCCTATGGCTACACCTTC
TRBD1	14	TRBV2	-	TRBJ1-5	CASKRTGYYQPQHF	TGTGCCAGCAAGAGGACAGGGTATTATCAGCCCCAGCATTTT
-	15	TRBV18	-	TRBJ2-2	CASSPNSMNTGELFF	TGTGCCAGCTCACCCAACAGTATGAACACCGGGGAGCTGTTTTTT
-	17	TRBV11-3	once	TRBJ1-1	CASSLASFGRDGTEAFF	TGTGCCAGCAGCTTAGCCTCCTTTGGCAGGGATGGTACTGAAGCTTTCTTT
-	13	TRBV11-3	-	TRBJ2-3	CASSLAFSSTQYF	TGTGCCAGCAGCTTGGCGTTTTCCAGTACGCAGTATTTT
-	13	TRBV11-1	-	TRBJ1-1	CASSLRMNTEAFF	TGTGCCAGCAGCTTGCGAATGAACACTGAAGCTTTCTTT
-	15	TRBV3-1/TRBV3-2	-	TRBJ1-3	CASSQEVDSGNTIYF	TGTGCCAGCAGCCAAGAGGTGGATTCCGGAAACACCATATATTTT
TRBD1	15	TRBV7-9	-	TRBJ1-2	CASSFDPGQGYGYTF	TGTGCCAGCAGCTTCGATCCGGGACAGGGCTATGGCTACACCTTC
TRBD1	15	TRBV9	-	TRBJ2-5	CASSLAGQGGETQYF	TGTGCCAGCAGCTTGGCGGGACAGGGTGGAGAGACCCAGTACTTC
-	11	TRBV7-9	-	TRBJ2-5	CAKAVGETQYF	TGTGCCAAAGCAGTCGGGGAGACCCAGTACTTC
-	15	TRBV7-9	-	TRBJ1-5	CASSTAGFSNQPQHF	TGTGCCAGCAGCACCGCAGGATTTAGCAATCAGCCCCAGCATTTT
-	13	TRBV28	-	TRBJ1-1	CASSLGLNTEAFF	TGTGCCAGCAGTTTGGGGTTGAACACTGAAGCTTTCTTT
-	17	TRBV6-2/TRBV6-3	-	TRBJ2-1	CASSYWGRTKSYNEQFF	TGTGCCAGCAGTTACTGGGGCCGGACTAAGAGCTACAATGAGCAGTTCTTC
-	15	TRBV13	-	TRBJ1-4	CASTLRSGAGEKLFF	TGTGCCAGCACACTTAGATCAGGGGCAGGGGAAAAACTGTTTTTT
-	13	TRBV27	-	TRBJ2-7	CASSLSRVYEQYF	TGTGCCAGCAGTTTATCCAGGGTCTACGAGCAGTACTTC
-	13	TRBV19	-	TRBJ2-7	CASSKRFTYEQYF	TGTGCCAGTAGTAAACGGTTTACCTACGAGCAGTACTTC
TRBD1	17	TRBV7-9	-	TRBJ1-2	CASSMGQGTSLLYGYTF	TGTGCCAGCAGCATGGGACAGGGGACCTCCTTACTCTATGGCTACACCTTC
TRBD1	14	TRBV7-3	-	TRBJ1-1	CASRGQGMNTEAFF	TGTGCCAGCAGGGGACAGGGAATGAACACTGAAGCTTTCTTT
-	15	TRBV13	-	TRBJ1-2	CASSLVGRTNYGYTF	TGTGCCAGCAGCTTAGTGGGGCGGACTAACTATGGCTACACCTTC
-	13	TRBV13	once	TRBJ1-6	CASSSGRGSPLHF	TGTGCCAGCAGCTCAGGGCGGGGATCACCCCTCCACTTT
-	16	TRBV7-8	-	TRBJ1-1	CASTKGVREEGTEAFF	TGTGCCAGCACGAAGGGGGTAAGGGAAGAAGGGACTGAAGCTTTCTTT
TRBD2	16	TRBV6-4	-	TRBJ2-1	CASRLTSGDSYNEQFF	TGTGCCAGCAGACTGACTAGCGGGGATTCCTACAATGAGCAGTTCTTC
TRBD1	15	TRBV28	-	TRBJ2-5	CASSTRDRIGETQYF	TGTGCCAGCAGTACCCGGGACAGGATCGGGGAGACCCAGTACTTC
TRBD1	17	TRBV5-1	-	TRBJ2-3	CASSLGSGTGGTDTQYF	TGCGCCAGCAGCTTGGGCTCCGGGACAGGAGGGACAGATACGCAGTATTTT
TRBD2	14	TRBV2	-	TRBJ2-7	CASSETSGGYEQYF	TGTGCCAGCAGTGAGACTAGCGGGGGCTACGAGCAGTACTTC
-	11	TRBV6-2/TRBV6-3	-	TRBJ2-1	CASSQSNEQFF	TGTGCCAGCAGTCAATCAAATGAGCAGTTCTTC
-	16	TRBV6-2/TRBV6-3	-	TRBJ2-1	CASSLTTPSSYNEQFF	TGTGCCAGCAGTTTGACGACGCCAAGCTCCTACAATGAGCAGTTCTTC
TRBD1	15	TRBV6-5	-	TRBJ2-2	CASRERQGRTGELFF	TGTGCCAGCAGGGAGAGACAGGGAAGAACCGGGGAGCTGTTTTTT
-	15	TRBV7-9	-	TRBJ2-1	CASSPNGGANNEQFF	TGTGCCAGCAGCCCAAACGGAGGGGCCAACAATGAGCAGTTCTTC
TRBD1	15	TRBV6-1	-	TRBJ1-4	CASSDTGAGGEKLFF	TGTGCCAGCAGTGACACAGGGGCGGGAGGTGAAAAACTGTTTTTT
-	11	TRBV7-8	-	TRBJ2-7	CASGFAAEQYF	TGTGCCAGCGGCTTCGCTGCCGAGCAGTACTTC
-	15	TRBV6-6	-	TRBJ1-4	CASSYVGGEREKLFF	TGTGCCAGCAGTTACGTCGGGGGCGAGCGGGAAAAACTGTTTTTT